These 11 T cell receptor beta chains came from one sample sequenced in a study of T cell repertoires in cytomegalovirus infection. The antigens these receptors bind are not known. TCRdb itself ran the reads through MiXCR, one entry per CDR3 protein. Of some 480,000 distinct CDR3 sequences listed, around 30% are singletons. Sequencing used cultured PBMCs, obtained from culture after CMV antigen stimulation. The receptors shown here come from a human donor in good health (CMV status not recorded). Some clones in this sample may be carry-over from other donors' samples.

The V call is TRBV4-2, the J call TRBJ2-6; D ambiguous. CDR1 and CDR2 (germline): LGHNA, YNFKEQ. The CDR3 is made up of 16 amino acids. Deletions cut 3 bases from V and 0 bases from J, with 9 bases between. CDR3 amino acids: CASSQKRDSGANVLTF. In DNA, the CDR3 is TGTGCCAGCAGCCAGAAACGAGACTCTGGGGCCAACGTCCTGACTTTC.

This chain uses TRBV7-6 with TRBJ1-4, with 7 bases aligning to TRBD1. There are 15 residues in the CDR3. J gave up 6 bases and V 5 bases, and 9 bases lay outside the gene matches. Germline assignment: CDR1 SGHVS and CDR2 FNYEAQ. CDR3 nucleotides: TGTGCCAGCAGCCGTGGACAGGAGGAGGATGAAAAACTGTTTTTT. The encoded protein is CASSRGQEEDEKLFF.

At least ten counts were recorded for this clonotype. The V call is TRBV7-2, the J call TRBJ2-5; D may be TRBD2 (6 bases). Trimming pared 5 bases from V and 2 bases from J, leaving 21 bases between. From germline, CDR1 is SGHTA and CDR2 FQGNSA. The length of the CDR3 is 17 residues. The CDR3: CASSPPWFSGNQETQYF. In nucleotides, the CDR3 is TGTGCCAGCAGCCCCCCCTGGTTTAGCGGAAATCAAGAGACCCAGTACTTC.

The chain employs TRBV6-2 or TRBV6-3 and TRBJ2-5; 7 nucleotides match TRBD2. The germline gives CDR1 MNHEY, CDR2 SVGEGT. The CDR3 is 15 residues long. V lost 4 bases, J lost 5 bases, and 10 bases stayed unmatched. CDR3 region: CASSSSGAGEETQYF. The CDR3 nucleotides read TGTGCCAGCAGTTCATCCGGGGCGGGAGAGGAGACCCAGTACTTC.

This clonotype was counted between two and nine times. V is TRBV7-8 and J is TRBJ1-2; D perhaps matches TRBD1 (5 bases). CDR1 SGHVS and CDR2 FQNEAQ come from the germline V gene. Between the trimmed V and J ends, which lost 4 bases and 0 bases, there was a span of 12 bases. There are 15 residues in the CDR3. The CDR3 is CASSSRRVPNYGYTF. In DNA, the CDR3 is TGTGCCAGCAGCTCACGCAGGGTACCTAACTATGGCTACACCTTC.

This clonotype appeared a few times. J is TRBJ2-2 and V is TRBV7-3, with D unresolved. V lost 5 bases and J lost 6, with 13 bases in between. CDR3 length equals 14 residues. Germline-derived CDR1 and CDR2 are SGHTA and FQGTGA. The DNA for the CDR3 is TGTGCCAGCAGCCCACGGGCCCCTTCCGGGGAGCTGTTTTTT. Its protein is CASSPRAPSGELFF.

The J gene is TRBJ1-6, the V gene TRBV7-8, with TRBD1 identical over 10 bases. V was clipped by 0 bases and J by 0 bases; unmatched bases: 8. Germline V gives CDR1 SGHVS, CDR2 FQNEAQ. The CDR3 length is 20 residues. The CDR3 sequence: CASSLAWGTGVSSYNSPLHF. The CDR3 DNA reads TGTGCCAGCAGCTTAGCTTGGGGGACAGGGGTGAGCTCCTATAATTCACCCCTCCACTTT.

J is TRBJ2-1 and V is TRBV7-2; TRBD2 might be the D (6 bases). Germline V gene sequence: CDR1 SGHTA, CDR2 FQGNSA. This CDR3 has 18 residues. Trimming stripped 2 bases from V and 4 bases from J, with 21 bases between. CDR3 sequence reads: CASSLSATLAVLYNEQFF. CDR3 DNA sequence: TGTGCCAGCAGCTTAAGCGCTACATTAGCGGTACTATACAATGAGCAGTTCTTC.

The chain links TRBV5-1 to TRBJ2-1, with D perhaps given as TRBD1 or TRBD2 (6 bases each). The CDR3 extends over 19 amino acids. Per germline, CDR1 SGHRS and CDR2 YFSETQ. Trimming removed 3 bases from V and 3 bases from J, with 25 bases in between. This CDR3 reads CASSSSRGRGSSFYNEQFF. The CDR3 DNA sequence: TGCGCCAGCAGCTCATCCCGGGGGCGCGGGTCCTCATTCTACAATGAGCAGTTCTTC.

The chain recombines TRBV12-3 or TRBV12-4 with TRBJ2-2; D remains ambiguous. The CDR3 consists of 13 residues. V lost 0 bases and J 6 bases, leaving 5 bases between the germline ends. As DNA, the CDR3 is TGTGCCAGCAGTTTAGCAGAGGCCGGGGAGCTGTTTTTT. Its protein product is CASSLAEAGELFF.

The sample holds a few counts of this clonotype. CDR3 sequence reads: CARRPHRTSGRAGYNEQFF. CDR3 DNA: TGTGCCAGACGACCCCACCGGACTAGCGGGAGGGCCGGGTACAATGAGCAGTTCTTC. The rearrangement uses TRBV24-1 and TRBJ2-1, with 15 bases fitting TRBD2. V shed 11 bases and J 4 bases; nucleotides not matched to a gene: 17. CDR1 and CDR2 from the germline V gene are KGHDR and SFDVKD. This CDR3 spans 19 amino acids.